Included here is one T cell receptor beta chain sequence, with context. Its antigen remains unidentified. Only in-frame clones appear in the TCRdb table, and some are missing; sequencing was by immunoSEQ multiplex PCR. Of over 85,000 clones listed, about nine tenths are singletons. This entry comes from a study of graft-versus-host responses after intestinal transplantation. Study information: Each recipient received anti-thymocyte globulin induction, then tacrolimus and steroids for approximately 3 years. Study-level points and caveats: Recipient marrow harbored GvH clones, some of which surfaced first in ileum or blood. Graft-donor T cell macrochimerism in patients accompanied high graft-versus-host to host-versus-graft clonal ratios in allografts. Early post-transplant HvG declines tracked with peak circulating GvH clone levels.

CDR1 SGHKS and CDR2 YYEKEE come from the germline V gene (reference sequence). J was trimmed by 1 base and V by 5 bases; bases with no gene match: 4. This CDR3 region has 16 residues. Specimen: unstimulated CD4+ T cells sorted from spleen or lymph node cells, collected before transplant. This sequence originates from a human donor who was the organ donor for an intestinal transplant. The chain employs TRBV5-5 and TRBJ2-2; 11 bases are a match to TRBD2. The CDR3 loop reads CASRLAGGVNTGELFF. CDR3 nucleotides: TGTGCCAGCAGATTAGCGGGGGGGGTGAACACCGGGGAGCTGTTTTTT. The whole variable domain, filled in from reference TRBV5-5 and TRBJ2-2, reads DAGVTQSPTHLIKTRGQQVTLRCSPISGHKSVSWYQQVLGQGPQFIFQYYEKEERGRGNFPDRFSARQFPNYSSELNVNALLLGDSALYLCASRLAGGVNTGELFFGEGSRLTVL.